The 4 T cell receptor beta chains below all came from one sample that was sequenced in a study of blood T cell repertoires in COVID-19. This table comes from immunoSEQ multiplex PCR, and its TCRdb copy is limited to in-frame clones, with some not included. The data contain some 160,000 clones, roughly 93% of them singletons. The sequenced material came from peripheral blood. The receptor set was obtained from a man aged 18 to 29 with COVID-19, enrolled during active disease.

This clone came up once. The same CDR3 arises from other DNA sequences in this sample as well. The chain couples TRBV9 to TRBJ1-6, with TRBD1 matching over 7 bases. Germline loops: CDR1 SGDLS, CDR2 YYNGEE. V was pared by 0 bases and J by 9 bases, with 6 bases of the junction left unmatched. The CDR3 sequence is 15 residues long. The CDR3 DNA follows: TGTGCCAGCAGCGTAGGGGCAGGGGGAGGTTCACCCCTCCACTTT. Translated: CASSVGAGGGSPLHF.

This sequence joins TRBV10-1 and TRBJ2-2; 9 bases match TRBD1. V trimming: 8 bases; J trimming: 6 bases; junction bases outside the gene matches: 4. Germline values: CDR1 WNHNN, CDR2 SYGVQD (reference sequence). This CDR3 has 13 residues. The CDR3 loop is CASPQGAAGELFF. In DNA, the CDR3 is TGCGCCAGCCCACAGGGGGCGGCCGGGGAGCTGTTTTTT.

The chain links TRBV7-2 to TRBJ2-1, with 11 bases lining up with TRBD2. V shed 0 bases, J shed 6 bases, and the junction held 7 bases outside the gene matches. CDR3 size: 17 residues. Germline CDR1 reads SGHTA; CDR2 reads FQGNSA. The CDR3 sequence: CASSLARGSGRANEQFF. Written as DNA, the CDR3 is TGTGCCAGCAGCTTAGCGCGTGGTAGCGGGAGGGCCAATGAGCAGTTCTTC.

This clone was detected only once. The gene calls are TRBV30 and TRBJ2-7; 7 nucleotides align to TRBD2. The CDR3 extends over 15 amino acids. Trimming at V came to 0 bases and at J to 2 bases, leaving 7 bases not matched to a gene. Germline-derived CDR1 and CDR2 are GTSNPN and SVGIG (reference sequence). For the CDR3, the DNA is TGTGCCTGGAGTGTTGGGGGAGGGCCCGCCTACGAGCAGTACTTC. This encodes CAWSVGGGPAYEQYF.